This TCR beta chain stems from a study of blood T cell repertoires in COVID-19. Across the whole study: Sources were T cells, B-cell-depleted T cells, or PBMCs; the material itself was cDNA or gDNA.

The V gene lost 1 base and the J gene lost 3 bases, with 9 bases spanning the gap. The germline gives CDR1 LNHNV, CDR2 YYDKDF (reference sequence). This CDR3 spans 14 amino acids. The protocol was immunoSEQ multiplex PCR, while the TCRdb copy is restricted to in-frame clones and leaves out a portion. The sample includes around 250,000 clones, 91% seen only once; the top ten take 0.95% to 1.5%. The sequencing sample was made of PBMCs or T cells enriched from blood (not recorded which). This chain joins TRBV15 and TRBJ1-2; D not certain. The sequence came from a human donor in a cohort exposed to, infected with or recovered from COVID-19 (not recorded which). The donor label of this sample is uncertain. The CDR3 region is CATSRGLEDYGYTF. The CDR3 nucleotides read TGTGCCACCAGCAGAGGACTCGAAGACTATGGCTACACCTTC.